This TCR beta chain was observed in a study of post-analysis software for immune sequencing data. The overall study: Relapsing-remitting, secondary progressive and progressive-relapsing forms of multiple sclerosis all featured among disease courses.

Germline V lookup: CDR1 MNHEY, CDR2 SMNVEV (reference sequence). V lost 6 bases to trimming and J lost 8 bases; unmatched junction nucleotides: 13. This CDR3 spans 16 amino acids. This clonotype appeared many times. The antigen is undetermined. Findings and limits, study-wide: Clustering by F measure revealed strong co-clustering among samples prepared together in one batch. A handful of TRBV segments occurring more often in patients than controls included TRBV5-6, TRBV5-1 and TRBV20-1. When compared against controls, multiple sclerosis patients showed significantly lower normalized Chao1 diversity.

The TCR beta cDNA libraries carried unique molecular identifiers. The T cell input of roughly 0.95 to 11 million gave a few hundred thousand cDNA molecules. TCRdb itself ran the PCR reads through MiXCR, one entry per CDR3 protein. This table has hundreds of thousands of distinct CDR3 sequences, under 55% appearing once. The source is a girl aged 10 to 17 with multiple sclerosis. Material: blood. This chain links TRBV27 with TRBJ2-1, with 10 bases that match TRBD2. This CDR3 reads CASSPLISSGSHEQFF. CDR3 sequence (DNA): TGTGCCAGCAGCCCCCTTATTTCTAGCGGGAGTCATGAGCAGTTCTTC.